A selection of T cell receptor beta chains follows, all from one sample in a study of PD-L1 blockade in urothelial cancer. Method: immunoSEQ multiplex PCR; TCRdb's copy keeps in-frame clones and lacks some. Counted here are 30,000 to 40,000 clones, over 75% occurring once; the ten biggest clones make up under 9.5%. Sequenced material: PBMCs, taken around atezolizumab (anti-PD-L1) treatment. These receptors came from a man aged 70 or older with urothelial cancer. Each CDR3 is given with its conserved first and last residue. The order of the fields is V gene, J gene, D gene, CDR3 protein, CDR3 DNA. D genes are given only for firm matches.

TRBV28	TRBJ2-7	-	CASSFGVGTYEQYF	TGTGCCAGCAGTTTCGGGGTGGGCACCTACGAGCAGTACTTC
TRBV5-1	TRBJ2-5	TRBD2	CASSFAGGNQETQYF	TGCGCCAGCAGCTTTGCGGGAGGCAACCAAGAGACCCAGTACTTC
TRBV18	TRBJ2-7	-	CASQGTGSSYEQYF	TGTGCCAGCCAAGGGACTGGGAGCTCCTACGAGCAGTACTTC
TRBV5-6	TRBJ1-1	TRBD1	CASSLGTGGGNTEAFF	TGTGCCAGCAGCCTGGGGACAGGGGGCGGGAACACTGAAGCTTTCTTT
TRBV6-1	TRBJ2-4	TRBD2	CATEAGEWNIQYF	TGTGCCACCGAAGCGGGGGAGTGGAACATTCAGTACTTC
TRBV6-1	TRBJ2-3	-	CASRLQGTDTQYF	TGTGCCAGCCGACTTCAGGGAACAGATACGCAGTATTTT
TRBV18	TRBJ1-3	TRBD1	CASSAAGGSGNTIYF	TGTGCCAGCTCAGCAGCAGGGGGCTCTGGAAACACCATATATTTT
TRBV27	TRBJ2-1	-	CASSPPERPYNEQFF	TGTGCCAGCAGTCCCCCCGAGCGACCCTACAATGAGCAGTTCTTC
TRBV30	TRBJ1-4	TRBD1	CAWNPPGQVWEKLFF	TGTGCCTGGAACCCCCCGGGACAGGTTTGGGAAAAACTGTTTTTT
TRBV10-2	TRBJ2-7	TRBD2	CASSTSGPYEQYF	TGCGCCAGCAGTACTAGCGGACCCTACGAGCAGTACTTC